One and the same sample provided the 9 T cell receptor beta chains below, sequenced in a study of T cell responses to AZD1222 COVID-19 vaccine. Only in-frame clones appear in the TCRdb table, and some are missing; sequencing was by immunoSEQ multiplex PCR. The repertoire holds 250,000 to 300,000 clones, with approximately 94% as singletons. The sample consisted of peripheral blood, taken 28 days after the second AZD1222 dose. These receptors were collected from an adult who received the AZD1222 COVID-19 vaccine.

The CDR3: CASSFGTSGTRVYEQYF. The CDR3 region has the DNA TGTGCCAGCAGCTTCGGGACTAGCGGGACCCGAGTCTACGAGCAGTACTTC. The chain uses TRBV5-6 and TRBJ2-7, with 13 bases matching TRBD2. The ends lost 2 bases at V and 3 bases at J; junction bases unmatched: 8. Germline lookup yields CDR1 SGHDT and CDR2 YYEEEE. The CDR3 covers 17 residues.

The chain couples TRBV28 to TRBJ2-1; no firm D call. This CDR3 region has 14 residues. Germline V gene data show CDR1 as MDHEN and CDR2 as SYDVKM. V lost 4 bases and J 9 bases, leaving 16 bases between the germline ends. CDR3 in DNA: TGTGCCAGCAGTTCCTGGACCCTGGCTAGTGAGCAGTTCTTC. It encodes CASSSWTLASEQFF.

The genes are TRBV30 and TRBJ2-7, with D possibly matching TRBD1 (6 bases). Germline CDR1 GTSNPN, CDR2 SVGIG (reference sequence). The germline V and J ends were trimmed by 4 bases and 4 bases, with 11 bases remaining between them. The CDR3 covers 12 residues. CDR3 in amino acids: CAWTPDRYEQYF. The CDR3 bases are TGTGCCTGGACCCCGGACAGATACGAGCAGTACTTC.

V gene TRBV19 combines with J gene TRBJ1-1; 9 bases agree with TRBD1. CDR1 is LNHDA and CDR2 is SQIVND in the germline V gene (reference sequence). Trimming took 7 bases from V and 6 from J; bases not matched to a gene: 9. CDR3 length equals 14 residues. The CDR3 DNA follows: TGTGCCAGTATCGGGACAGGGCTGTCCCCTGAAGCTTTCTTT. It encodes CASIGTGLSPEAFF.

The chain has TRBV9 and TRBJ1-3, with D possibly TRBD1 on 6 matching bases. The CDR3 is 15 residues long. V gave up 0 bases and J gave up 2 bases, with 9 bases separating them. Germline loops: CDR1 SGDLS, CDR2 YYNGEE. The CDR3 coding sequence is TGTGCCAGCAGCGTAGCACAGGGACCTGGAAACACCATATATTTT. Its translation is CASSVAQGPGNTIYF.

The chain is built from TRBV12-3 or TRBV12-4 and TRBJ2-5; D not certain. V lost 6 bases and J 4 bases, leaving 9 bases between the germline ends. The CDR3 is made up of 12 amino acids. CDR3 amino acids: CASSRLRETQYF. The CDR3 coding sequence is TGTGCCAGCAGCCGTCTTCGAGAGACCCAGTACTTC.

The gene calls are TRBV2 and TRBJ1-3; 7 nucleotides match TRBD1. Trimming cost V 8 bases and J 5 bases; bases outside gene matches: 6. CDR1 is SNHLY, CDR2 FYNNEI, per germline. The CDR3 covers 13 residues. The CDR3, as DNA: TGTGCCAGCCGGGGGGACAGCCGAAACACCATATATTTT. It encodes CASRGDSRNTIYF.

The gene calls are TRBV27 and TRBJ2-7; D possibly corresponds to TRBD1 (7 bases). The V gene lost 3 bases and the J gene lost 3 bases, with 12 bases spanning the gap. Germline V lookup: CDR1 MNHEY, CDR2 SMNVEV (reference sequence). This CDR3 comprises 14 residues. The CDR3 DNA sequence: TGTGCCAGCAGTTTTGGGCGGGACAGCTACGAGCAGTACTTC. Translated, it gives CASSFGRDSYEQYF.

V is TRBV3-1 (or the pseudogene TRBV3-2) and J is TRBJ2-7, with D perhaps TRBD1 (5 bases). This CDR3 region has 14 residues. Per germline, CDR1 LGHDT and CDR2 YNNKEL (reference sequence). V shed 0 bases and J shed 7 bases, with 13 bases lying between them. CDR3 bases: TGTGCCAGCAGCCAAGATGGTAGGGGCGGAGAGCAGTACTTC. It codes for CASSQDGRGGEQYF.